This T cell receptor beta chain was sequenced during a study of T-cell reconstitution after alpha-beta-depleted transplantation in children. Overall study findings and caveats: Several hundred expanded graft clones reportedly were the source of alpha-beta T cells about two months after transplant. It was newly produced T cells that mostly accounted for T-cell counts and diversity one year after transplant.

Library preparation (for TCRbeta) was performed with unique molecular identifiers. TCRdb reprocessed the PCR reads via MiXCR and lists one record per CDR3 protein. The data contain around 370,000 distinct CDR3 sequences, roughly 17% of them singletons. The sample holds a few counts of this clonotype. What it binds is not known. V shed 2 bases and J 10 bases; nucleotides not matched to a gene: 5. CDR1 and CDR2 (germline): SGDLS, YYNGEE. CDR3 length: 14 residues. This specimen was PBMCs, mostly from graft donor cells, taken 360 days after TCRalphabeta/CD19-depleted stem cell transplant. The clonotype was recovered from a male patient between 2 and 10 years old who had a stem cell transplant for acute lymphoblastic leukemia, so the T cells may come from the graft donor. This chain links TRBV9 with TRBJ1-6, with 8 positions matching TRBD1. The CDR3 nucleotides are TGTGCCAGCAGCGTTGGGACAGGCCTGTCACCCCTCCACTTT. Its translation is CASSVGTGLSPLHF.